This T cell receptor beta chain was profiled in a study of CD8 T cells in ankylosing spondylitis. At least ten counts were recorded for this clonotype. The CDR3 spans 18 residues. TCRdb re-derived calls from the 5' RACE reads in MiXCR, one entry per CDR3 protein. The sample carries about 35,000 distinct CDR3 sequences, 10% recorded once. The receptor was isolated from a male donor with ankylosing spondylitis or in good health (not recorded which). The V call is TRBV21-1, the J call TRBJ2-2; the table's D gene call, TRBD1, was not cross checked with the DNA. TRBV21-1 is noted as a pseudogene. The sample consisted of blood, either unsorted or a sorted T cell fraction (not recorded which). CDR3 sequence: CASSTSEYRATNTGELFF. In DNA form, the CDR3 reads TGTGCCAGCAGCACCTCAGAGTACAGGGCGACGAACACCGGGGAGCTGTTTTTT.